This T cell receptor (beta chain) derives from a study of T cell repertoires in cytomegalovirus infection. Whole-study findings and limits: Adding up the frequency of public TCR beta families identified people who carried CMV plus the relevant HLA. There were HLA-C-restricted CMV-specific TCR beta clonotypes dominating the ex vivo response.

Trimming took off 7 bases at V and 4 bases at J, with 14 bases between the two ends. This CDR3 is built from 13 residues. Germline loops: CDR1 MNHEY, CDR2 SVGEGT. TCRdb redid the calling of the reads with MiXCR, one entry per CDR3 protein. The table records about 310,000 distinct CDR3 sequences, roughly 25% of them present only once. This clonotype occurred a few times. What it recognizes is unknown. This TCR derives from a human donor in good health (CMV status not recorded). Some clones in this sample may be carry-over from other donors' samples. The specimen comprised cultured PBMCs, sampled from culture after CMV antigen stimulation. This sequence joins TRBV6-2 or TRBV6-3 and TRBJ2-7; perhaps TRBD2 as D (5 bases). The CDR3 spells CASNRAGGYEQYF. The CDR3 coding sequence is TGTGCCAGCAATCGAGCCGGCGGGTACGAGCAGTACTTC.